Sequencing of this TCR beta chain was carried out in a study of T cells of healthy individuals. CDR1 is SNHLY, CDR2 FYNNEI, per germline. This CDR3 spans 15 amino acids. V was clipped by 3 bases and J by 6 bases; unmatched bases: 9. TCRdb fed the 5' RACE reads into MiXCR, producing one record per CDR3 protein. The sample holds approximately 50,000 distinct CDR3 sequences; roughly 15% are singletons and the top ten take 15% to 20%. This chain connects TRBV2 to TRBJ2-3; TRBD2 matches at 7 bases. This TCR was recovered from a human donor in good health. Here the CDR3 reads CASSEDLRGGDTQYF. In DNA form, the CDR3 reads TGTGCCAGCAGTGAGGATCTGAGGGGAGGGGATACGCAGTATTTT.